This TCR beta chain was found in a study of response to subunit inactivated influenza vaccine. In its sample, this clonotype was seen many times. Its target is not known. General study points: After each seasonal influenza vaccination, few new T cells are recruited, the authors suggested.

V gave up 3 bases and J gave up 0 bases, with 8 bases separating them. The CDR3 runs to 14 residues. Germline V gives CDR1 SEHNR, CDR2 FQNEAQ (reference sequence). TCRdb analysed the RT-PCR reads with MiXCR anew, one entry per CDR3 protein. The profile shows approximately 570,000 distinct CDR3 sequences, less than 10% of them singletons. Source: PBMCs from blood, taken roughly 24 months after vaccination. V is TRBV7-9 and J is TRBJ1-1; D gene ambiguous. This sequence was found in a man between 45 and 75 years old who received an inactivated influenza vaccine. The CDR3 protein is CASSLGGLNTEAFF. In DNA form, the CDR3 reads TGTGCCAGCAGCTTGGGCGGTTTGAACACTGAAGCTTTCTTT. Full variable domain (remainder filled in from reference TRBV7-9 and TRBJ1-1): DTGVSQNPRHKITKRGQNVTFRCDPISEHNRLYWYRQTLGQGPEFLTYFQNEAQLEKSRLLSDRFSAERPKGSFSTLEIQRTEQGDSAMYLCASSLGGLNTEAFFGQGTRLTVV.